The 22 T cell receptor beta chains reported below all come from one sample, sequenced in a study of tumor-infiltrating lymphocytes in oesophageal squamous cell carcinoma. TCRdb independently ran MiXCR on the PCR reads; one entry per CDR3 protein. The sample lists under 15,000 distinct CDR3 sequences; around 59% were seen once. Sequencing was done on a sample of esophageal tumor tissue. These receptors originate from a female donor with esophageal squamous cell carcinoma.

Concerning this clonotype: The CDR3 end shows no conserved phenylalanine or tryptophan, and so a read error is likely. No DNA is shown, since the ends of the CDR3 on it are uncertain; the CDR3 is the one TCRdb lists. The chain joins TRBV19 to TRBJ2-5; the table's D call, TRBD2, has no DNA check behind it. The CDR3 spans 16 residues, counting both ends. CDR1 and CDR2 (germline): LNHDA, SQIVND (reference sequence). The CDR3 reads CASSIGQGLYGYTFGS.

The chain has TRBV7-8 and TRBJ2-1; 8 nucleotides align to TRBD2. Germline V CDR1 and CDR2: SGHVS, FQNEAQ. The CDR3 length is 16 residues. Trimming took 3 bases from V and 2 from J; bases not matched to a gene: 6. The CDR3 spells CASSLARAGAYNEQFF. The CDR3 DNA reads as TGTGCCAGCAGCTTGGCCCGAGCGGGAGCCTACAATGAGCAGTTCTTC.

The gene calls are TRBV7-8 and TRBJ2-7; D might be TRBD1 (6 bases). The DNA end is more similar to TRBJ1-2, so the J call may be wrong. The CDR3 sequence is 15 residues long. From germline, CDR1 is SGHVS and CDR2 FQNEAQ. Written as DNA, the CDR3 is TGTGCCAGCAGCTTAGCTCTTACAGGGAACTATGGCTACACCTTC. Encoded protein: CASSLALTGNYGYTF.

The CDR3 DNA reads as TGTGCCAGCAGCTTACGAGCGTCAGCTGAAGCTTTCTTT. Amino acid sequence: CASSLRASAEAFF. The chain has TRBV7-6 and TRBJ1-1; D gene ambiguous. The CDR3 is 13 residues long. Trimming removed 2 bases at V and 6 bases at J, with 10 bases between. CDR1 SGHVS and CDR2 FNYEAQ come from the germline V gene.

J is TRBJ2-1 and V is TRBV11-3; a weak D match, TRBD1 (5 bases). Gene TRBJ2-7 matches the end of the DNA better, so the J call may be wrong. This CDR3 region has 14 residues. In germline, CDR1 is SGHNT, CDR2 YENEEA. The CDR3 sequence: CASSLSFQGYEQYF. CDR3 bases: TGTGCCAGCAGCTTAAGTTTTCAGGGCTACGAGCAGTACTTC.

The count of this clonotype is one. The chain combines TRBV7-3 with TRBJ2-5; TRBD1 matches at 8 bases. Unmatched junction bases numbered 9, after V lost 4 bases and J lost 11 bases. Germline V lookup: CDR1 SGHTA, CDR2 FQGTGA. This CDR3 contains 13 residues. CDR3 region: CASSSPDREEQYF. CDR3 DNA sequence: TGTGCCAGCAGCTCCCCGGACAGGGAAGAGCAGTACTTC.

This clonotype was found a few times. This chain joins TRBV7-2 and TRBJ2-1; 7 bases match TRBD1. Unmatched junction bases numbered 3, after V lost 0 bases and J lost 4 bases. Germline V lookup: CDR1 SGHTA, CDR2 FQGNSA. The CDR3 covers 15 residues. CDR3 sequence reads: CASSLAGTDYNEQFF. DNA for the CDR3: TGTGCCAGCAGCTTAGCGGGGACAGATTACAATGAGCAGTTCTTC.

The chain combines TRBV7-2 with TRBJ2-1; D remains ambiguous. V was shortened by 1 base and J by 6 bases, with 10 bases between the two germline ends. This CDR3 spans 14 amino acids. CDR1 and CDR2 from the germline V gene are SGHTA and FQGNSA. The chain's CDR3 is CASSLGDSRNEQFF. Written as DNA, the CDR3 is TGTGCCAGCAGCTTAGGTGACTCCCGCAATGAGCAGTTCTTC.

V and J are TRBV7-2 and TRBJ1-2; 9 bases are a match to TRBD1. CDR3 size: 15 residues. Germline V gives CDR1 SGHTA, CDR2 FQGNSA. V shed 1 base and J 4 bases; nucleotides not matched to a gene: 4. CDR3 protein: CASSLGTGGIYGYTF. DNA of the CDR3: TGTGCCAGCAGCTTAGGAACAGGGGGCATCTATGGCTACACCTTC.

This chain connects TRBV7-6 to TRBJ2-5, with 10 bases that match TRBD1. Germline values: CDR1 SGHVS, CDR2 FNYEAQ. V dropped 8 bases and J dropped 5; count of bases not matched to a gene: 14. The CDR3 spans 16 residues. The CDR3 DNA follows: TGTGCCAGCGGAAACGGGGACAGGGGTTTTTGGGAGACCCAGTACTTC. This codes for CASGNGDRGFWETQYF.

This clonotype has only a few counts. This sequence joins TRBV7-2 and TRBJ2-1; TRBD2 matches 9 bases. Germline trimming cut 0 bases from V and 2 bases from J; bases unmatched to any gene: 5. Germline V gene lookup returns CDR1 SGHTA and CDR2 FQGNSA. This CDR3 has 17 amino acids. The CDR3 sequence is CASSLAPSGTAYNEQFF. CDR3 nucleotide sequence: TGTGCCAGCAGCTTAGCGCCTAGCGGGACTGCCTACAATGAGCAGTTCTTC.

The rearrangement links TRBV7-3 to TRBJ2-1; 8 bases match TRBD2. Losses at the gene ends were 3 bases for V and 2 bases for J; bases not matched to a gene: 3. The germline V gene has CDR1 SGHTA and CDR2 FQGTGA. This CDR3 spans 15 amino acids. CDR3 in DNA: TGTGCCAGCAGCTTCACGGGAGGGGCCTACAATGAGCAGTTCTTC. The encoded protein is CASSFTGGAYNEQFF.

This clonotype was counted only a few times. J is TRBJ2-1 and V is TRBV28; D gene unclear. This CDR3 region has 11 residues. Trimming removed 6 bases from V and 4 bases from J, with 4 bases in between. CDR1 is MDHEN, CDR2 SYDVKM, per germline. The CDR3 protein is CASRIYNEQFF. Written as DNA, the CDR3 is TGTGCCAGCAGAATATACAATGAGCAGTTCTTC.

The chain combines TRBV7-9 with TRBJ2-7; no clear D gene. Germline V lookup: CDR1 SEHNR, CDR2 FQNEAQ (reference sequence). The CDR3 covers 11 residues. Trimming shortened V by 1 base and J by 7 bases, and 5 bases separated the two germline ends. This CDR3 reads CASSLVDEQYF. In nucleotides, the CDR3 is TGTGCCAGCAGCTTAGTCGATGAGCAGTACTTC.

This clonotype was recorded a few times. The chain couples TRBV6-1 to TRBJ2-7; either TRBD1 or TRBD2 may fit D (5 bases each). This CDR3 contains 13 residues. CDR1 is MNHNS, CDR2 SASEGT, per germline. V lost 6 bases and J lost 3, with 12 bases in between. The CDR3 DNA sequence: TGTGCCAGCAGAAAACGGGACGGCTACGAGCAGTACTTC. As protein: CASRKRDGYEQYF.

Judged by abundance, this clonotype is large (0.1 to 1%). A single base separates this from a much larger clone, so it may be a read error. The genes are TRBV7-2 and TRBJ2-7; 7 bases agree with TRBD1. The V segment lost 2 bases and the J segment 7 bases; nucleotides outside the gene matches: 11. Germline CDR1 is SGHTA and CDR2 is FQGNSA. The CDR3 length is 15 residues. The chain's CDR3 is CASSLRTGRNDEQYF. CDR3 bases: TGTGCCAGCAGCTTAAGGACAGGCCGTAACGATGAGCAGTACTTC.

The chain joins TRBV11-3 to TRBJ2-3, with 7 bases that match TRBD1. The length of the CDR3 is 14 residues. Germline values: CDR1 SGHNT, CDR2 YENEEA. The V gene end was trimmed by 5 bases and the J gene end by 4 bases; junction bases not matched to a gene: 6. CDR3 nucleotide sequence: TGTGCCAGCAGCACGCGACAGGGCCCAGATACGCAGTATTTT. Translation gives CASSTRQGPDTQYF. Complete variable domain (other parts from reference TRBV11-3 and TRBJ2-3): EAGVVQSPRYKIIEKKQPVAFWCNPISGHNTLYWYLQNLGQGPELLIRYENEEAVDDSQLPKDRFSAERLKGVDSTLKIQPAELGDSAVYLCASSTRQGPDTQYFGPGTRLTVL.

The chain is built from TRBV7-6 and TRBJ1-1, with 9 nucleotides matching TRBD1. J gave up 5 bases and V 6 bases, and 7 bases lay outside the gene matches. Germline V gene data show CDR1 as SGHVS and CDR2 as FNYEAQ. CDR3 length: 14 amino acids. Here the CDR3 reads CASRSGQGWTEAFF. The CDR3 DNA reads TGTGCCAGCAGATCTGGACAGGGGTGGACTGAAGCTTTCTTT.

This clonotype was picked up a small number of times. This chain connects TRBV14 to TRBJ2-2, with D possibly called TRBD1 or TRBD2 (6 bases each). This CDR3 has 15 amino acids. Between the trimmed V and J ends, which lost 2 bases and 6 bases, there was a span of 13 bases. CDR1 and CDR2 from the germline V gene are SGHDN and FVKESK. The CDR3 region is CASSQKGGRAGELFF. CDR3 sequence (DNA): TGTGCCAGCAGCCAAAAGGGGGGCCGGGCCGGGGAGCTGTTTTTT.

This rearrangement joins TRBV7-4 to TRBJ1-1; 9 nucleotides align to TRBD1. In germline, CDR1 is SGHVT, CDR2 SQSDAQ. The CDR3 contains 12 residues. V trimming: 6 bases; J trimming: 11 bases; junction bases outside the gene matches: 7. CDR3 in DNA: TGTGCCAGCAGGGACGGACAGGGGCCGGCTTTCTTT. Protein product: CASRDGQGPAFF.

In its sample, this clonotype was seen a few times. The J gene is TRBJ2-3, the V gene TRBV7-3; D is undetermined. This CDR3 region has 13 residues. Per germline, CDR1 SGHTA and CDR2 FQGTGA. Trimming pared 5 bases from V and 4 bases from J, leaving 10 bases between. This chain's CDR3 is CASSPVGSDTQYF. The CDR3 coding sequence is TGTGCCAGCAGCCCCGTGGGGTCAGATACGCAGTATTTT. The full variable domain, in which reference TRBV7-3 and TRBJ2-3 provide the parts outside the CDR3, is GAGVSQTPSNKVTEKGKYVELRCDPISGHTALYWYRQSLGQGPEFLIYFQGTGAADDSGLPNDRFFAVRPEGSVSTLKIQRTERGDSAVYLCASSPVGSDTQYFGPGTRLTVL.

V usage is TRBV27 and J usage is TRBJ2-1, with 7 bases aligning to TRBD1. This CDR3 contains 15 residues. Trimming at V came to 6 bases and at J to 3 bases, leaving 8 bases not matched to a gene. The germline V gene has CDR1 MNHEY and CDR2 SMNVEV (reference sequence). The CDR3 loop is CASRNRGGFYNEQFF. In DNA, the CDR3 is TGTGCCAGCAGGAACAGGGGTGGGTTCTACAATGAGCAGTTCTTC.